The entry below describes one T cell receptor (beta chain). The antigen is undetermined. This specimen belongs to a study of T cells in tuberculosis. Study background: Blood was taken before or within 7 days of anti-tuberculosis therapy. General study results and limits: Using the GMM-specific repertoire gave about 87% accuracy versus about 70% with motifs.

As for time point: new active TB diagnosis, blood taken before or within 7 days of starting treatment. Each patient had positive sputum smear microscopy and/or positive culture. The CDR3 runs to 13 residues. Per the germline V gene, CDR1 is SQVTM and CDR2 is ANQGSEA. V lost 4 bases, J lost 8 bases, and 7 bases stayed unmatched. Generated by immunoSEQ multiplex PCR, the TCRdb table keeps only in-frame clones and is missing some. The repertoire holds about 35,000 clones, with about 91% as singletons. The chain links TRBV29-1 to TRBJ2-1, with TRBD1 matching over 8 bases. The source is an adult with tuberculosis. Some clones in this sample may be carry-over from other donors' samples. The sample was PBMCs, taken at tuberculosis diagnosis. The DNA for the CDR3 is TGCAGCGTTGTTGGGACAGGTTACCATGAGCAGTTCTTC. Translating gives CSVVGTGYHEQFF.